This TCR beta chain is from a study of T cells in Graves' hyperthyroidism and ophthalmopathy. The study, taken as a whole, reports: Blood samples included most of the expanded thyroid clonotypes exceeding 0.001. Classification by a 13 V-J model distinguished ophthalmopathy from stable hyperthyroidism.

Investigators excluded patients with uncontrolled infection, other autoimmune disease, pregnancy or lactation. Each diagnosis was grounded in clinical symptoms, serum thyroxine and TRAb, thyroid ultrasound, and orbital computed tomography. The CDR3 sequence is 14 residues long. J was trimmed by 4 bases and V by 5 bases; bases with no gene match: 5. CDR1 is LNHDA, CDR2 SQIVND, per germline (reference sequence). As concerns this clonotype: Antigen: not known.

Researchers amplified the TCR beta CDR3 regions from RNA transcripts. First-round RT-PCR of the TCR CDR3 relied on the HTBI primer set. TCRdb recomputed calls from the multiplex PCR reads with MiXCR, one row per CDR3 protein. The top ten hold about two fifths of the sample, which has roughly 510,000 distinct CDR3 sequences, 40% to 55% seen once. The source material was peripheral blood or thyroid tissue (not recorded which). The chain employs TRBV19 and TRBJ1-2; 9 bases are shared with TRBD1. This TCR was sampled from an adult woman with Graves' disease, either hyperthyroidism or ophthalmopathy (not recorded which). The CDR3 region has the DNA TGTGCCAGTAGTCCCCGGACAGGGGCCTATGGCTACACCTTC. Its protein is CASSPRTGAYGYTF.